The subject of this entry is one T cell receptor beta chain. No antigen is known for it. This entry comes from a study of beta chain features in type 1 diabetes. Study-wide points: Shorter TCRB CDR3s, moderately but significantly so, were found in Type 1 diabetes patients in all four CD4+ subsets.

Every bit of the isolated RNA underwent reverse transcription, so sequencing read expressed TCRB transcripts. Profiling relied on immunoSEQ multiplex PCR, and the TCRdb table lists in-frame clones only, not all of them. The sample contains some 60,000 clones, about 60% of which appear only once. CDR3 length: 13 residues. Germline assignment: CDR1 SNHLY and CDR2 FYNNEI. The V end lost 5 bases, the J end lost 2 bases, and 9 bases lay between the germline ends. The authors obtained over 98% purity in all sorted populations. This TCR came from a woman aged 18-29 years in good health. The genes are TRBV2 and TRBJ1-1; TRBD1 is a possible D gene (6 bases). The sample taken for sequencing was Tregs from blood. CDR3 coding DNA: TGTGCCAGCAGTCGGGACACTAACACTGAAGCTTTCTTT. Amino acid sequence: CASSRDTNTEAFF.